The T cell receptor beta chain under discussion was sequenced for a study of cytomegalovirus exposure and HLA in healthy donors. Study conclusions and caveats: Specificity for CMV antigens was confirmed in vitro for a few of the CMV-associated chains. A later analysis found common viral pathogens apparently linked to several of the most significant clusters.

This CDR3 is 13 amino acids long. V shed 6 bases, J shed 6 bases, and the junction held 3 bases outside the gene matches. Germline assignment: CDR1 SGHKS and CDR2 YYEKEE (reference sequence). Primers included in the PCR were 60 Vbeta and 13 Jbeta primers. Sequencing was performed with immunoSEQ multiplex PCR; in TCRdb, only in-frame clones are kept and a portion is missing. Among around 150,000 clones listed, about 81% were seen once. With regard to this clone: The antigen is undetermined.

The V gene is TRBV5-5, the J gene TRBJ1-4; TRBD1 matches at 9 bases. The sequence derives from a woman under 30 in good health and CMV-seronegative. The sequenced sample was PBMCs. CDR3 nucleotides: TGTGCCAGCACCTGGACAGGGGATGAAAAACTGTTTTTT. It codes for CASTWTGDEKLFF.